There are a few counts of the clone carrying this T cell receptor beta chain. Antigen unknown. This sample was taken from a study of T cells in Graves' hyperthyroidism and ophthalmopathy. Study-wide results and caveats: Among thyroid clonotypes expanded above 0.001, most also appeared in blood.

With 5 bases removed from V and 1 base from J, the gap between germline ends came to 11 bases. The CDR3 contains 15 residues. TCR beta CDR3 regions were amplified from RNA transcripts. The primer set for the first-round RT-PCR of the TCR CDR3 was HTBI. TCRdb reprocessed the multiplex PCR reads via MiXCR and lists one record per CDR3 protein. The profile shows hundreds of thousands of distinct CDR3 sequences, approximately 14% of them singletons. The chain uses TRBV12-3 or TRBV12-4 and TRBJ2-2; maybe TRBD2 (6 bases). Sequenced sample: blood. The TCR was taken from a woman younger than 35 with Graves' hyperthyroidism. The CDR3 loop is CASSPTRENTGELFF. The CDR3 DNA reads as TGTGCCAGCAGTCCGACGCGGGAGAACACCGGGGAGCTGTTTTTT.